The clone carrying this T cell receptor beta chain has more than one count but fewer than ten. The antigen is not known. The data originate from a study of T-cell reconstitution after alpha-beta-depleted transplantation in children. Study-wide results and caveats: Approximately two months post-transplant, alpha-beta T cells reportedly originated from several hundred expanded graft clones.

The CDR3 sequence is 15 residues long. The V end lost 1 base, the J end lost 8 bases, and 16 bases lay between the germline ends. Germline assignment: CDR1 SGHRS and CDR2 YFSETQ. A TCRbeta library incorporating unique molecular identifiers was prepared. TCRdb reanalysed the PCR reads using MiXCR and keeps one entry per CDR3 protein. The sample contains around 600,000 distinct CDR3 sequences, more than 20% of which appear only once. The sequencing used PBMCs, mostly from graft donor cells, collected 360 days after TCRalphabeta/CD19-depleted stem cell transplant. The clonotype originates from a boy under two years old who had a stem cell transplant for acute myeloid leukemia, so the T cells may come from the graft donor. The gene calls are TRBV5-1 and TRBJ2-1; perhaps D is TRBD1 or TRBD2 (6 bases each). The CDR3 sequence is CASSLRGGPFDEQFF. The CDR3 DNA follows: TGCGCCAGCAGCTTGAGAGGGGGGCCGTTCGATGAGCAGTTCTTC.